The subject of this entry is one TCR beta chain. This CDR3 has 14 residues. CDR1 is SGHAT and CDR2 is FQNNGV in the germline V gene. V dropped 7 bases and J dropped 5; count of bases not matched to a gene: 8. This entry is derived from a study of cytomegalovirus exposure and HLA in healthy donors. The primer mix had 60 Vbeta and 13 Jbeta primers. The assay was immunoSEQ multiplex PCR, and TCRdb's table has in-frame clones only and misses some. The repertoire holds under 150,000 clones, with about 75% as singletons. This sequence joins TRBV11-2 and TRBJ1-1; TRBD1 matches at 9 bases. Sequencing used PBMCs. The source is a young woman in good health and CMV-seronegative. Written as DNA, the CDR3 is TGTGCCAGCACCACAGGGGGCGGTAGGACTGAAGCTTTCTTT. Encoded protein: CASTTGGGRTEAFF.